This T cell receptor (beta chain) came from a study of T cells in Graves' hyperthyroidism and ophthalmopathy. Study summary: Peripheral blood sampling occurred at initial diagnosis, before any treatment.

Diagnostic decisions used clinical symptoms, serum thyroxine and TRAb, thyroid ultrasound and orbital computed tomography. TCR beta CDR3 regions were amplified from RNA. The primer set for the first-round RT-PCR of the TCR CDR3 was HTBI. TCRdb reprocessed the multiplex PCR reads via MiXCR and lists one record per CDR3 protein. The sample yields some 300,000 distinct CDR3 sequences, roughly 20% seen once. V lost 3 bases, J lost 8 bases, and 20 bases lay in between. The CDR3 loop spans 16 amino acids. The germline V gene encodes CDR1 KGHDR and CDR2 SFDVKD. This clonotype was recorded at least ten times. The material sequenced was blood. The receptor comes from a man aged 45-65 years with Graves' ophthalmopathy. The chain employs TRBV24-1 and TRBJ2-3; possible D gene TRBD1, 6 bases. The CDR3 coding sequence is TGTGCCACCAGTGATGGGGTAACAGGGATCCGTGGTACGCAGTATTTT. This sequence encodes CATSDGVTGIRGTQYF.